A single T cell receptor (beta chain) is shown here with its context. The data originate from a study of OX40 agonist ivuxolimab in advanced cancers. This table comes from immunoSEQ multiplex PCR, and its TCRdb copy is limited to in-frame clones, with some not included. This sample carries tens of thousands of clones, around 87% of them seen once, and the ten largest clones take roughly 25%. The V and J ends lost 2 bases and 6 bases respectively, with 21 bases between them. The CDR3 spans 17 residues. The germline CDR1 and CDR2 sequences are SGHTA and FQGNSA. The chain couples TRBV7-2 to TRBJ2-3, with D tentatively TRBD1 (9 bases). The sequenced sample was CD4+ or CD8+ T cells sorted from blood, obtained in a trial of the OX40 agonist ivuxolimab. The TCR originated in an adult with an advanced solid tumor such as melanoma, head and neck, liver or kidney cancer. The CDR3 here is CASSLRGRSGTGDTQYF. The CDR3 nucleotides read TGTGCCAGCAGCTTACGGGGACGTAGCGGGACAGGGGATACGCAGTATTTT.